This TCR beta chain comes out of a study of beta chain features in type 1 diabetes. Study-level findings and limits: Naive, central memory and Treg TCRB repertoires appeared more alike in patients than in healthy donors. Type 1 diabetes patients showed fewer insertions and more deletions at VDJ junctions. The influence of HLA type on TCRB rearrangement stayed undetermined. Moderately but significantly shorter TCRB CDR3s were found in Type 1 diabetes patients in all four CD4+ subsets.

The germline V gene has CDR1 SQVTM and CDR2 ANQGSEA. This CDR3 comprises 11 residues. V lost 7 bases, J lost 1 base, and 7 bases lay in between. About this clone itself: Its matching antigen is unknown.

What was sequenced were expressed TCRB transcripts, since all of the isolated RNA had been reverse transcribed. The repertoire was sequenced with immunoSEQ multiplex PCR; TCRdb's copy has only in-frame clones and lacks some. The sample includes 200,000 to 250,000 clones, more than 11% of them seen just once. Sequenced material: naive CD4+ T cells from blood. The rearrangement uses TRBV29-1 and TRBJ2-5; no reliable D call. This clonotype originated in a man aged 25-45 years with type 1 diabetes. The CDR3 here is CSGYFQETQYF. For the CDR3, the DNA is TGCAGCGGGTACTTCCAAGAGACCCAGTACTTC. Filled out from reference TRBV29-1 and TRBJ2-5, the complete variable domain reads SAVISQKPSRDICQRGTSLTIQCQVDSQVTMMFWYRQQPGQSLTLIATANQGSEATYESGFVIDKFPISRPNLTFSTLTVSNMSPEDSSIYLCSGYFQETQYFGPGTRLLVL.